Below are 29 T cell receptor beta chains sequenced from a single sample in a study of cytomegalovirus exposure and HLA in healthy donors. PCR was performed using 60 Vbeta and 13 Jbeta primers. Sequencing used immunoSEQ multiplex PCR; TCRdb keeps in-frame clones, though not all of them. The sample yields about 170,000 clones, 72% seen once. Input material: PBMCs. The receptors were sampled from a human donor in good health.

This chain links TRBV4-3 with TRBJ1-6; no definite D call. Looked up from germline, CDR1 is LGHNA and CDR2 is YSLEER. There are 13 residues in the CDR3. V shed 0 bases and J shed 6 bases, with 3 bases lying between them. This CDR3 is CASSQDINSPLHF. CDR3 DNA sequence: TGCGCCAGCAGCCAAGACATTAATTCACCCCTCCACTTT.

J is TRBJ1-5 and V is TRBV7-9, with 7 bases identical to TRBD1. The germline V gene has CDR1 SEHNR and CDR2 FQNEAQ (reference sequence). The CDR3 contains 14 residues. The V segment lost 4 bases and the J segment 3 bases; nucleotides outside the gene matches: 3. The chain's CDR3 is CASSSTGINQPQHF. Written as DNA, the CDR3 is TGTGCCAGCAGCTCGACAGGGATCAATCAGCCCCAGCATTTT.

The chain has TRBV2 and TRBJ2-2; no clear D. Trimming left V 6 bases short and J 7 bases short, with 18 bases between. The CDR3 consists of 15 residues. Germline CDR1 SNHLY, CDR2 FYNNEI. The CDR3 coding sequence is TGTGCCAGCAGGGTAGACACCACCCCCATCGGGGAGCTGTTTTTT. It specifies CASRVDTTPIGELFF.

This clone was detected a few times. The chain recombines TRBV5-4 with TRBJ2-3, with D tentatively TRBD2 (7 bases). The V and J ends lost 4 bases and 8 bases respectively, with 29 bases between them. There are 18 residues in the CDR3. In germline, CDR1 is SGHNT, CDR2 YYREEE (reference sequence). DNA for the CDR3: TGTGCCAGCAGCCCGGGGGTCGAGGGGGGGCGGATCCCAGGTACGCAGTATTTT. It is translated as CASSPGVEGGRIPGTQYF.

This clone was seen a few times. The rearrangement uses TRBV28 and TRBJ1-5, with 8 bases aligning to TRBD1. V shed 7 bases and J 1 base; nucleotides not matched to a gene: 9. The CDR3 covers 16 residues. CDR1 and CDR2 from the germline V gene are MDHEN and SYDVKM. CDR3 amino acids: CASIIGGQVSNQPQHF. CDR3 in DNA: TGTGCCAGCATCATAGGGGGACAGGTCAGCAATCAGCCCCAGCATTTT. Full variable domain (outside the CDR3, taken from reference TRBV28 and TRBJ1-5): DVKVTQSSRYLVKRTGEKVFLECVQDMDHENMFWYRQDPGLGLRLIYFSYDVKMKEKGDIPEGYSVSREKKERFSLILESASTNQTSMYLCASIIGGQVSNQPQHFGDGTRLSIL.

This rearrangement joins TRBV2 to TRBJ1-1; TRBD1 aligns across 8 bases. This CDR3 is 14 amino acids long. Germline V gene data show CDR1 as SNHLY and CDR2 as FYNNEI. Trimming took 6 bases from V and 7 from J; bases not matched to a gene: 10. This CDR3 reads CASRDRQGLGEAFF. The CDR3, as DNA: TGTGCCAGCAGAGATAGACAGGGGTTAGGTGAAGCTTTCTTT. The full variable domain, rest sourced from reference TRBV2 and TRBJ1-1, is EPEVTQTPSHQVTQMGQEVILRCVPISNHLYFYWYRQILGQKVEFLVSFYNNEISEKSEIFDDQFSVERPDGSNFTLKIRSTKLEDSAMYFCASRDRQGLGEAFFGQGTRLTVV.

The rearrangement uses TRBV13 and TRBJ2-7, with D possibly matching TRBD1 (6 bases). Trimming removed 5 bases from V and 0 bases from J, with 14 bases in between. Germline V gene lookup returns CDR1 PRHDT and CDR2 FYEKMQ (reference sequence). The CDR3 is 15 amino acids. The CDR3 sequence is CASSRQGFGSYEQYF. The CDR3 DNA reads TGTGCCAGCAGCCGTCAGGGGTTCGGCTCCTACGAGCAGTACTTC.

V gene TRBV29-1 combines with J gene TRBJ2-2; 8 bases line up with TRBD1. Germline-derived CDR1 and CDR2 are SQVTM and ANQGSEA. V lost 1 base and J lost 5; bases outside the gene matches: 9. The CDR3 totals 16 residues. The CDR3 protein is CSVEVQGARGTGELFF. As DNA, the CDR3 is TGCAGCGTTGAAGTGCAGGGGGCGCGAGGTACCGGGGAGCTGTTTTTT.

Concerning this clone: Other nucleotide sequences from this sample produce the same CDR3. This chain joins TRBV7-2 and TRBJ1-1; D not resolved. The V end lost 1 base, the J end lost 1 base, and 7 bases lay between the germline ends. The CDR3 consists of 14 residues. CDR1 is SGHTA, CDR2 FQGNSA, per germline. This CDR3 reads CASSLVSGNTEAFF. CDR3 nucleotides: TGTGCCAGCAGCTTAGTCTCAGGGAACACTGAAGCTTTCTTT.

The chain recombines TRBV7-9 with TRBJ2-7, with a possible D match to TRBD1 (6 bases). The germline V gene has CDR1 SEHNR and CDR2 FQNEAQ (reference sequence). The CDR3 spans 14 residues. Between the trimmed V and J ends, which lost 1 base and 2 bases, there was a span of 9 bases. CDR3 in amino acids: CASSLDRATYEQYF. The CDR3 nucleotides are TGTGCCAGCAGCTTAGACAGGGCAACCTACGAGCAGTACTTC.

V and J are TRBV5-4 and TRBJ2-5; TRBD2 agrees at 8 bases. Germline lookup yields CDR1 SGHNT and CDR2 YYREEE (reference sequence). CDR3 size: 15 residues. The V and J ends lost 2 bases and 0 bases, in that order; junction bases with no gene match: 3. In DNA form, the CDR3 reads TGTGCCAGCAGCTTCGCTAGCGGGTACCAAGAGACCCAGTACTTC. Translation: CASSFASGYQETQYF.

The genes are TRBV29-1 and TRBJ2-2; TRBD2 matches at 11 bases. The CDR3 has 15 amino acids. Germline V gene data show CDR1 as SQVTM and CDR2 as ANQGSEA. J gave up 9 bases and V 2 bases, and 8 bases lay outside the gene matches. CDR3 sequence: CSVEPSGGSIRELFF. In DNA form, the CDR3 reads TGCAGCGTTGAACCTAGCGGGGGGTCCATTAGGGAGCTGTTTTTT.

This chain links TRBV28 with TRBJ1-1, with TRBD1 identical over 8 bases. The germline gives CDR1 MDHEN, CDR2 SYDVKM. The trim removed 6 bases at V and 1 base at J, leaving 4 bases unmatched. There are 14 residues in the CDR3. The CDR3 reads CASRPGQGNTEAFF. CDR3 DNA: TGTGCCAGCAGACCCGGACAGGGGAACACTGAAGCTTTCTTT.

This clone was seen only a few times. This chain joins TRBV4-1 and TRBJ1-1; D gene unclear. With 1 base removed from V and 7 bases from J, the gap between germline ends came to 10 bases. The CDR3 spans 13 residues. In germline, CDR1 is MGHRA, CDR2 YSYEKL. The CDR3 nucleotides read TGCGCCAGCAGCCAAGTAGGAGGGAGTGAAGCTTTCTTT. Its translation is CASSQVGGSEAFF.

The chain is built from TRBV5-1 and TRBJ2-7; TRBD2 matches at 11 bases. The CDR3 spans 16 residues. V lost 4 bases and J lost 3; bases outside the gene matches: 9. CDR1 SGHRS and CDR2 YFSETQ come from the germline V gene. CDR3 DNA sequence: TGCGCCAGCAGCGGGGGGGGGACTAGCGGATACTACGAGCAGTACTTC. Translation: CASSGGGTSGYYEQYF.

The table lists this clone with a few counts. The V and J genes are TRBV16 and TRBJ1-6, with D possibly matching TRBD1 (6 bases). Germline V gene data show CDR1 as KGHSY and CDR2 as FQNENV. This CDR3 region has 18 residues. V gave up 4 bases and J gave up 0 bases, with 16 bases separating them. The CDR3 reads CASSLPWGPVSYNSPLHF. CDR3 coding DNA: TGTGCCAGCAGCCTCCCCTGGGGGCCAGTCTCCTATAATTCACCCCTCCACTTT.

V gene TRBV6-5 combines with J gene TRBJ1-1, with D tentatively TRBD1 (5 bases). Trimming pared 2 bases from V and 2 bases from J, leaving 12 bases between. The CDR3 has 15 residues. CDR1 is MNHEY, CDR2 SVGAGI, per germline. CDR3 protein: CASSYDSGVNTEAFF. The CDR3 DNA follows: TGTGCCAGCAGTTACGACAGTGGAGTAAACACTGAAGCTTTCTTT.

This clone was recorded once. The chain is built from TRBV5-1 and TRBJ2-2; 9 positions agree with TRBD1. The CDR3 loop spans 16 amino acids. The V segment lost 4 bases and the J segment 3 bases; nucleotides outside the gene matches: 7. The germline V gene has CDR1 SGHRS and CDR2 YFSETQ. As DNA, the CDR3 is TGCGCCAGCAGCCCAACGACAGGGGGGTACACCGGGGAGCTGTTTTTT. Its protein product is CASSPTTGGYTGELFF.

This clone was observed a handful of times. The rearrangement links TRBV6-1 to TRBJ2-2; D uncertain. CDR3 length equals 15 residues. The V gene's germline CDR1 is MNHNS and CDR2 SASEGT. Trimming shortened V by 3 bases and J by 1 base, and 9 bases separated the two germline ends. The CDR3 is CASSEANVNTGELFF. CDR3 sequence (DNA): TGTGCCAGCAGTGAGGCCAATGTGAACACCGGGGAGCTGTTTTTT.

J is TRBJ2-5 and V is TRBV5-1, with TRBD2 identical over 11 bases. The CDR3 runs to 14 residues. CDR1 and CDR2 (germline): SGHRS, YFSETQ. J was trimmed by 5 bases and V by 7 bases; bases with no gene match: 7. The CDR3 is CASGNSGGAETQYF. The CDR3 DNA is TGCGCCAGCGGTAATAGCGGGGGGGCGGAGACCCAGTACTTC.

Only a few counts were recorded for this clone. The CDR3 sequence is CASRLRGGEQYF. In nucleotides, the CDR3 is TGTGCCAGCAGGCTTAGGGGGGGCGAGCAGTACTTC. J is TRBJ2-7 and V is TRBV5-4, with a tentative D call TRBD2 (7 bases). Germline CDR1 and CDR2: SGHNT and YYREEE (reference sequence). The CDR3 has 12 amino acids. V was pared by 5 bases and J by 6 bases, with 12 bases between.

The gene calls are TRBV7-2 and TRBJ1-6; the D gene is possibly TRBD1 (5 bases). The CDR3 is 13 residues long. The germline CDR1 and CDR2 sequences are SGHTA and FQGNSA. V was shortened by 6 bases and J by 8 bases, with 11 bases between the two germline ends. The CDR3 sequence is CASSRGGDSPLHF. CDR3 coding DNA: TGTGCCAGCAGTAGGGGTGGAGATTCACCCCTCCACTTT.

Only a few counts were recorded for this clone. CDR3 loop: CASSLRTGGDNEQFF. Written as DNA, the CDR3 is TGTGCCAGCAGCCTGCGGACAGGGGGTGACAATGAGCAGTTCTTC. The J gene is TRBJ2-1, the V gene TRBV5-5, with 10 nucleotides matching TRBD1. The ends lost 4 bases at V and 5 bases at J; junction bases unmatched: 6. The length of the CDR3 is 15 residues. Per the germline V gene, CDR1 is SGHKS and CDR2 is YYEKEE (reference sequence).

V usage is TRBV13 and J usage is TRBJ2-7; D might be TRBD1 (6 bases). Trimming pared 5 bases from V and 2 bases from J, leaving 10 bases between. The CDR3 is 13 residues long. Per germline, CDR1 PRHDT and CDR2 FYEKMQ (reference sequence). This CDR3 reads CASSPGTTYEQYF. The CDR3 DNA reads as TGTGCCAGCAGCCCCGGGACAACCTACGAGCAGTACTTC. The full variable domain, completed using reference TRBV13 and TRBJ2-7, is AAGVIQSPRHLIKEKRETATLKCYPIPRHDTVYWYQQGPGQDPQFLISFYEKMQSDKGSIPDRFSAQQFSDYHSELNMSSLELGDSALYFCASSPGTTYEQYFGPGTRLTVT.

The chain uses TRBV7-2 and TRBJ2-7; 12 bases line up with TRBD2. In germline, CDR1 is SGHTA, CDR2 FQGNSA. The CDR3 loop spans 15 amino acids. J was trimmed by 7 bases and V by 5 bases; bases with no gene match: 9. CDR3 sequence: CASSPTLAGGREQYF. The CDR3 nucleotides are TGTGCCAGCAGCCCAACTCTAGCGGGGGGGCGGGAGCAGTACTTC.

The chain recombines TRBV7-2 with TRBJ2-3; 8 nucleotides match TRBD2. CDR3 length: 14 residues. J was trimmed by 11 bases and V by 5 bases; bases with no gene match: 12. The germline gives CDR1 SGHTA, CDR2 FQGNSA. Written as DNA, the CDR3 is TGTGCCAGCAGCCCGACGGCGAGCGGGGGCCGGCAGTATTTT. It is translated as CASSPTASGGRQYF.

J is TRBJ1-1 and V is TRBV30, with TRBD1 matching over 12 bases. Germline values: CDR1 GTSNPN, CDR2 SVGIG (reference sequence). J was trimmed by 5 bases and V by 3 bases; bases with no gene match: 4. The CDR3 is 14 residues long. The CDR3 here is CAWRGQGAGTEAFF. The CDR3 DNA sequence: TGTGCCTGGAGGGGACAGGGGGCAGGGACTGAAGCTTTCTTT.

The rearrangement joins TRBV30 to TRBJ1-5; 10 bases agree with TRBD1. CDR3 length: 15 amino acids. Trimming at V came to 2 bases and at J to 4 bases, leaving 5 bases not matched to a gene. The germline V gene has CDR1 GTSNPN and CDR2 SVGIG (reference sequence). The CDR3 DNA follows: TGTGCCTGGAGTACCGGGACAGGGGAAAATCAGCCCCAGCATTTT. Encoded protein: CAWSTGTGENQPQHF.

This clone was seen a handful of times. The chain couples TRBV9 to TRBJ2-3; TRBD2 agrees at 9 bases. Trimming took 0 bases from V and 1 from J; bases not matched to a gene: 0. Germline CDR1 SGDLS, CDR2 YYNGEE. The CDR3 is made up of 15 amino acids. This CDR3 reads CASSVASGGTDTQYF. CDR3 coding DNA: TGTGCCAGCAGCGTAGCTAGCGGGGGCACAGATACGCAGTATTTT.